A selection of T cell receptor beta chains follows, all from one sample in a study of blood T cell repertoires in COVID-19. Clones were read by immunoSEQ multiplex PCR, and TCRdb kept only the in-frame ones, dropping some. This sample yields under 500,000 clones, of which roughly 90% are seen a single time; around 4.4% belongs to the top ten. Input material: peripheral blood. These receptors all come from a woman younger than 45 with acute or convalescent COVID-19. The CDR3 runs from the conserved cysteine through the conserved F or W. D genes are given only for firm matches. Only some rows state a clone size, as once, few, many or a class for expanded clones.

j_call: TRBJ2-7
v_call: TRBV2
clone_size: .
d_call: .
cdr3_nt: TGTGCCAGCAGTGAGAGGACCTACGAGCAGTACTTC
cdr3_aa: CASSERTYEQYF

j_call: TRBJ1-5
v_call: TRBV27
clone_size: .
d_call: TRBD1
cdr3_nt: TGTGCCAGCAGCCCCGCCCAGGGGGCGCGAGACGGCAATCAGCCCCAGCATTTT
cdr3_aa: CASSPAQGARDGNQPQHF

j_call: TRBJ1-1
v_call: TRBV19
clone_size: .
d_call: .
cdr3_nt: TGTGCCAGTAGTGTGGGGGGGAGGACTGAAGCTTTCTTT
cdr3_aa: CASSVGGRTEAFF

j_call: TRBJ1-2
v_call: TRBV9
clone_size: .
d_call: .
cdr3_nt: TGTGCCAGCAGCGTAGACCCGGGGTCTTCTGACTATGGCTACACCTTC
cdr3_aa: CASSVDPGSSDYGYTF

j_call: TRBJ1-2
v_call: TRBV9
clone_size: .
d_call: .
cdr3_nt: TGTGCCAGCAGCGTAGCGTCGACAGAATATGGCTACACCTTC
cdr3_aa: CASSVASTEYGYTF

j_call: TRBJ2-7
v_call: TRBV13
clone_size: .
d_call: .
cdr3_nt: TGTGCCAGCAGCTTTTCTAGGCAGGGCAGTTACGAGCAGTACTTC
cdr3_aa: CASSFSRQGSYEQYF

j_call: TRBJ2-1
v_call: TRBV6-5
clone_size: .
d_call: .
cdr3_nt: TGTGCCAGCAGCGCGATCTCCTACAATGAGCAGTTCTTC
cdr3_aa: CASSAISYNEQFF

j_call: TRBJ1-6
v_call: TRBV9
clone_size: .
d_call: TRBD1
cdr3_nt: TGTGCCAGCAGCGTAGGGACAGGGTATAATTCACCCCTCCACTTT
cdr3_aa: CASSVGTGYNSPLHF

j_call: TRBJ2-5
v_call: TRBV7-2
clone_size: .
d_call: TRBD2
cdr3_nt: TGTGCCAGCAGCTTAAGAGTTGGCGGGGGGGCCCGGCGAGAGACCCAGTACTTC
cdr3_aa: CASSLRVGGGARRETQYF

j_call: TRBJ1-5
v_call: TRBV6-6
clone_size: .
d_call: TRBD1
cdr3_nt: TGTGCCAGCAGCCGCGGGACAGGGAATAGCAATCAGCCCCAGCATTTT
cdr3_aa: CASSRGTGNSNQPQHF

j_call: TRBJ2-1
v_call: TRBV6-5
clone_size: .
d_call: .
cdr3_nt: TGTGCCAGCTCACGGAGCTCCTACAATGAGCAGTTCTTC
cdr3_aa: CASSRSSYNEQFF

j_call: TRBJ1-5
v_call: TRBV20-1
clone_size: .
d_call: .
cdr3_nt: TGCAGTGCTAGTGCCTTTTTCGGGGGAAGCAATCAGCCCCAGCATTTT
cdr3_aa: CSASAFFGGSNQPQHF

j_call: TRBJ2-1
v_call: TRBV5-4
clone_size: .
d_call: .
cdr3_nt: TGTGCCAGCAGCCTTCAGGGGAGAGATAATTTTGAGCAGTTCTTC
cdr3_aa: CASSLQGRDNFEQFF

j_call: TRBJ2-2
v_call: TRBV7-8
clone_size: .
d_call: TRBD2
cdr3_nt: TGTGCCAGCAGCTTGCGGGGGGGCTTCGGGGAGCTGTTTTTT
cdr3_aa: CASSLRGGFGELFF

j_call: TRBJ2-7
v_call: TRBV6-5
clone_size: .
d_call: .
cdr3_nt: TGTGCCAGCAGACCGTTATTGCGGGGGCTTGGGGAGCAGTACTTC
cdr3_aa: CASRPLLRGLGEQYF

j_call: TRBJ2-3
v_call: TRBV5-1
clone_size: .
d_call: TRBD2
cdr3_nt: TGCGCCAGTCAACTAGCGGGGGGCACAGATACGCAGTATTTT
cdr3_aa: CASQLAGGTDTQYF

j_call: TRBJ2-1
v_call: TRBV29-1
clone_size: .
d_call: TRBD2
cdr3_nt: TGCAGCGTTGAAAGACTAGCGGGTGAGCAGTTCTTC
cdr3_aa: CSVERLAGEQFF

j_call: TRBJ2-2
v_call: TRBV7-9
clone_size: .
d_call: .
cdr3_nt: TGTGCCAGCAGCCCCGTCCTCACCGGGGAGCTGTTTTTT
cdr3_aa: CASSPVLTGELFF

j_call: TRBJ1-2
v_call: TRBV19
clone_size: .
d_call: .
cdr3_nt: TGTGCCAGTATAGGTTTAGGGGATGGCTACACCTTC
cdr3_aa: CASIGLGDGYTF

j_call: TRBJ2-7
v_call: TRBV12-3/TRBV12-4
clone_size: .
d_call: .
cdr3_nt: TGTGCCAGCAGACCATCCGGAGCCCCCGAGCAGTACTTC
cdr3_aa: CASRPSGAPEQYF

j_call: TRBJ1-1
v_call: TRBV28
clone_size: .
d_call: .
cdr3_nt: TGTGCCAGCAGTGAATCGAAGGGAGGGAACACTGAAGCTTTCTTT
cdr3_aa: CASSESKGGNTEAFF

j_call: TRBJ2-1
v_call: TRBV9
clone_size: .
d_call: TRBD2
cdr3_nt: TGTGCCAGCAGCGAAAGCGGGGGGGCAAATGAGCAGTTCTTC
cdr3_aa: CASSESGGANEQFF

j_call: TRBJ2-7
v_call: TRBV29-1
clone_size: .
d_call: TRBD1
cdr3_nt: TGCAGCGCCCGACAGGGGTTCGCCGAGCAGTACTTC
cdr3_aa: CSARQGFAEQYF

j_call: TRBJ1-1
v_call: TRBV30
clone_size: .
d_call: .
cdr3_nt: TGTGCCTGGAGACCCAGTATGAACACTGAAGCTTTCTTT
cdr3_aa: CAWRPSMNTEAFF

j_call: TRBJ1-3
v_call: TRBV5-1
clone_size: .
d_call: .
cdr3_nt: TGCGCCAGCAGCTTAGACCACACAGGCACGGGAAACACCATATATTTT
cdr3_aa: CASSLDHTGTGNTIYF

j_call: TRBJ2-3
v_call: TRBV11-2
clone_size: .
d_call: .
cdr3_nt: TGTGCCAGCAGCTCGGGTTGGGGGGGGCACACAGATACGCAGTATTTT
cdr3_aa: CASSSGWGGHTDTQYF

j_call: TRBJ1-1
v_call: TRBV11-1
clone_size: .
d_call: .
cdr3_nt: TGTGCCAGCAGCTCCTTCTGGAACACTGAAGCTTTCTTT
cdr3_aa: CASSSFWNTEAFF

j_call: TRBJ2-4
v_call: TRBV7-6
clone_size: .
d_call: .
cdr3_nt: TGTGCCAGCAGCCCGTCAGGAAACATTCAGTACTTC
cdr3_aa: CASSPSGNIQYF

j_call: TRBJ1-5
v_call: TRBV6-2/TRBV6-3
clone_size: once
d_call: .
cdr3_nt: TGTGCCAGCAGTTACTATAGCAGCAATCAGCCCCAGCATTTT
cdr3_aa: CASSYYSSNQPQHF

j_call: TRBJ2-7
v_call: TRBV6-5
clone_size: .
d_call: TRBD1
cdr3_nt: TGTGCCAGCAGTTACTCGGGGACAGCCTCCTACGAGCAGTACTTC
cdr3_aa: CASSYSGTASYEQYF

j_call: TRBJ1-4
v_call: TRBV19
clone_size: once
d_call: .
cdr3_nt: TGTGCCAGTAGTATAGATCTGTTGTGGGAGAGTGAAAAACTGTTTTTT
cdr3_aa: CASSIDLLWESEKLFF